This T cell receptor beta chain was retrieved from a study of blood T cell repertoires in COVID-19. V lost 2 bases, J lost 8 bases, and 12 bases lay in between. The length of the CDR3 is 13 residues. CDR1 and CDR2 from the germline V gene are KGHSH and LQKENI. Authors' analysis steps: Reference gene primer amplification in the assay estimated nucleated cell counts. Some clones are missing from TCRdb's copy, which holds only in-frame ones; the method was immunoSEQ multiplex PCR. D and trimming come from the DNA, and the V and J calls and clone size come from that table. The table has 45,000 to 55,000 clones, about 92% seen once.

The TCR originated in a human donor in a cohort sampled during active COVID-19. Sequencing used peripheral blood. The rearrangement links TRBV18 to TRBJ1-1, with D unresolved. CDR3 sequence (DNA): TGTGCCAGCTCACCAAAGAGCGGCAGGGAAGCTTTCTTT. As protein: CASSPKSGREAFF.